The next 20 T cell receptor beta chains were all read from a single sample in a study of spatial heterogeneity in lung cancer. Their antigen targets remain unknown. Points from the study as a whole: Expanded alpha and beta TCR counts within tumors tracked tumor mutation counts.

Described time point: sample taken at primary tumor resection. TCRdb fed the 5' RACE reads into MiXCR, producing one record per CDR3 protein. In the table there are over 25,000 distinct CDR3 sequences, about 6.6% of which are singletons. The input for sequencing was lung tumor tissue, taken at surgery. These receptors were obtained from a male donor with early-stage non-small cell lung cancer.

This clonotype was detected ten times or more. This chain connects TRBV28 to TRBJ2-3; the D gene could be TRBD1 or TRBD2 (5 bases each). CDR1 and CDR2 from the germline V gene are MDHEN and SYDVKM. The length of the CDR3 is 12 residues. V lost 6 bases, J lost 7 bases, and 11 bases lay in between. The CDR3 nucleotides read TGTGCCAGCAGCCGGGACGGATATACGCAGTATTTT. Translation gives CASSRDGYTQYF.

This clonotype was observed many times. The V gene is TRBV5-5, the J gene TRBJ2-7; D is unclear. Per germline, CDR1 SGHKS and CDR2 YYEKEE (reference sequence). This CDR3 comprises 15 residues. Trimming removed 0 bases at V and 0 bases at J, with 10 bases between. CDR3 coding DNA: TGTGCCAGCAGCTTGGTCTCGTCGGTCTCCTACGAGCAGTACTTC. The encoded protein is CASSLVSSVSYEQYF.

The V and J genes are TRBV10-3 and TRBJ1-1; D not certain. The V gene lost 9 bases and the J gene lost 5 bases, with 16 bases spanning the gap. This CDR3 comprises 13 residues. Germline values: CDR1 ENHRY, CDR2 SYGVKD. The CDR3 DNA sequence: TGTGCCATGGCAGACACCCTTGGGACTGAAGCTTTCTTT. Amino acids: CAMADTLGTEAFF.

This clonotype was observed many times. The DNA for the CDR3 is TGTGCCAGCGGGCGAGGACCTAGCACAGATACGCAGTATTTT. This gives the protein CASGRGPSTDTQYF. The rearrangement joins TRBV7-2 to TRBJ2-3, with no clear D. V was shortened by 8 bases and J by 0 bases, with 12 bases between the two germline ends. Germline values: CDR1 SGHTA, CDR2 FQGNSA. This CDR3 comprises 14 residues.

This sequence joins TRBV7-2 and TRBJ2-7; D gene ambiguous. V shed 7 bases and J shed 1 base, with 14 bases lying between them. Germline V lookup: CDR1 SGHTA, CDR2 FQGNSA. The CDR3 covers 14 residues. CDR3 sequence: CASNLGPNSYEQYF. The CDR3, as DNA: TGTGCCAGCAATCTTGGACCGAATTCCTACGAGCAGTACTTC.

This clonotype was picked up many times. The chain combines TRBV10-3 with TRBJ2-1; the D gene could be TRBD1 or TRBD2 (6 bases each). The CDR3 is made up of 14 amino acids. Germline V gene lookup returns CDR1 ENHRY and CDR2 SYGVKD. The V and J ends lost 6 bases and 6 bases respectively, with 15 bases between them. CDR3 sequence reads: CAIRVQGGGNEQFF. Here the CDR3 DNA reads TGTGCCATCAGGGTACAGGGAGGTGGCAATGAGCAGTTCTTC.

This clonotype was observed at least ten times. The gene calls are TRBV7-2 and TRBJ1-5, with D uncertain. The germline CDR1 and CDR2 sequences are SGHTA and FQGNSA. This CDR3 comprises 13 residues. V dropped 3 bases and J dropped 1 base, with 4 bases sitting between them. The DNA of the CDR3 is TGTGCCAGCAGCTTCAAGAGCAATCAGCCCCAGCATTTT. It codes for CASSFKSNQPQHF.

This clonotype was detected only a few times. The rearrangement links TRBV5-6 to TRBJ2-5, with 10 bases lining up with TRBD2. This CDR3 has 16 amino acids. With V trimmed by 1 base and J by 5 bases, 8 bases remained unmatched. Germline CDR1 SGHDT, CDR2 YYEEEE. CDR3 DNA sequence: TGTGCCAGCAGCTTGAGGGAGCGGGGGGGCACCGAGACCCAGTACTTC. It codes for CASSLRERGGTETQYF.

This clonotype was observed at least ten times. This chain uses TRBV2 with TRBJ1-1; no clear D gene. V was pared by 4 bases and J by 6 bases, with 9 bases between. Germline lookup yields CDR1 SNHLY and CDR2 FYNNEI. This CDR3 spans 12 amino acids. CDR3 protein: CASSGQTAEAFF. CDR3 DNA sequence: TGTGCCAGCAGTGGACAAACGGCTGAAGCTTTCTTT. The full variable domain, in which reference TRBV2 and TRBJ1-1 provide the parts outside the CDR3, is EPEVTQTPSHQVTQMGQEVILRCVPISNHLYFYWYRQILGQKVEFLVSFYNNEISEKSEIFDDQFSVERPDGSNFTLKIRSTKLEDSAMYFCASSGQTAEAFFGQGTRLTVV.

At least ten counts were recorded for this clonotype. The gene calls are TRBV27 and TRBJ2-7; 7 nucleotides match TRBD1. In germline, CDR1 is MNHEY, CDR2 SMNVEV (reference sequence). Losses at the gene ends were 4 bases for V and 1 base for J; bases not matched to a gene: 10. The CDR3 consists of 16 residues. The CDR3 loop is CASSSGTGVRSYEQYF. The CDR3 DNA sequence: TGTGCCAGCAGTTCAGGAACAGGGGTCAGATCCTACGAGCAGTACTTC.

This clonotype was found a few times. The chain joins TRBV5-1 to TRBJ2-7; 8 bases align to TRBD1. This CDR3 contains 14 residues. Looked up from germline, CDR1 is SGHRS and CDR2 is YFSETQ. With V trimmed by 4 bases and J by 2 bases, 5 bases remained unmatched. CDR3 in amino acids: CASSPGQGAYEQYF. The CDR3 DNA reads TGCGCCAGCAGCCCAGGACAGGGTGCCTACGAGCAGTACTTC.

This clonotype was observed at least ten times. J is TRBJ1-1 and V is TRBV20-1; no definite D call. Germline CDR1 and CDR2: DFQATT and SNEGSKA (reference sequence). CDR3 size: 14 residues. With 0 bases removed from V and 0 bases from J, the gap between germline ends came to 8 bases. CDR3 nucleotide sequence: TGCAGTGCTAGAGATTTAGGTTTGAACACTGAAGCTTTCTTT. Protein sequence: CSARDLGLNTEAFF.

By proportion, this clonotype is medium-sized. The chain employs TRBV4-3 and TRBJ1-6; unclear D gene. V shed 0 bases and J shed 4 bases, with 10 bases lying between them. Germline assignment: CDR1 LGHNA and CDR2 YSLEER. This CDR3 region has 16 residues. CDR3 in amino acids: CASSQDADKYNSPLHF. CDR3 coding DNA: TGCGCCAGCAGCCAAGATGCTGACAAGTATAATTCACCCCTCCACTTT.

This clonotype was counted at least ten times. V and J are TRBV9 and TRBJ2-2, with a possible D match to TRBD1 (6 bases). The CDR3 spans 13 residues. Trimming left V 7 bases short and J 4 bases short, with 11 bases between. Germline-derived CDR1 and CDR2 are SGDLS and YYNGEE. Here the CDR3 DNA reads TGTGCCAGCGGGGGCCCTGGCACCGGGGAGCTGTTTTTT. Amino acids: CASGGPGTGELFF.

This clonotype was counted a few times. The chain is built from TRBV20-1 and TRBJ2-1; TRBD2 matches at 9 bases. The CDR3 has 14 residues. Per germline, CDR1 DFQATT and CDR2 SNEGSKA (reference sequence). The ends lost 4 bases at V and 2 bases at J; junction bases unmatched: 3. The CDR3 DNA sequence: TGCAGTGCTAAAAGCGGGGGGCCCTACAATGAGCAGTTCTTC. It yields the protein CSAKSGGPYNEQFF.

This clonotype was seen only a few times. The chain carries TRBV25-1 and TRBJ2-5; the D is unclear. With 4 bases removed from V and 1 base from J, the gap between germline ends came to 16 bases. Germline V CDR1 and CDR2: MGHDK, SYGVNS. The CDR3 has 16 residues. CDR3 sequence: CASSGRILSGQETQYF. CDR3 sequence (DNA): TGTGCCAGCAGTGGGCGGATATTATCAGGCCAAGAGACCCAGTACTTC.

By share, this clonotype counts as medium-sized (0.01 to 0.1%). The V and J genes are TRBV20-1 and TRBJ1-1; a possible D gene is TRBD1 (6 bases). The ends were cut back, 3 bases at V and 5 bases at J, with 10 bases in the middle. This CDR3 has 12 amino acids. CDR1 is DFQATT, CDR2 SNEGSKA, per germline (reference sequence). CDR3 in amino acids: CSASGGRTEAFF. The CDR3 DNA is TGCAGTGCTAGTGGGGGGCGGACTGAAGCTTTCTTT.

This sequence joins TRBV3-1 and TRBJ1-6; 7 bases map to TRBD1. The CDR3 covers 19 residues. V lost 4 bases to trimming and J lost 2 bases; unmatched junction nucleotides: 14. In germline, CDR1 is LGHDT, CDR2 YNNKEL (reference sequence). CDR3 amino acids: CASSPLFTPGTAYNSPLHF. CDR3 in DNA: TGTGCCAGCAGCCCACTCTTTACTCCCGGGACAGCCTATAATTCACCCCTCCACTTT.

The table lists this clonotype with many counts. The chain recombines TRBV11-2 with TRBJ2-2, with a possible D match to TRBD1 (5 bases). This CDR3 spans 11 amino acids. Germline V gives CDR1 SGHAT, CDR2 FQNNGV. The CDR3 is CAGDGTGELFF. CDR3 DNA sequence: TGTGCAGGGGATGGGACCGGGGAGCTGTTTTTT.

This clonotype showed up many times. This chain uses TRBV2 with TRBJ1-1, with D unclear. This CDR3 is built from 10 residues. Germline lookup yields CDR1 SNHLY and CDR2 FYNNEI. The V end lost 1 base, the J end lost 8 bases, and 2 bases lay between the germline ends. CDR3 sequence (DNA): TGTGCCAGCAGTGAAGTGGAAGCTTTCTTT. Translating it yields CASSEVEAFF.